The clone carrying this T cell receptor (beta chain) was detected once. The table came from immunoSEQ multiplex PCR; TCRdb's copy has only in-frame clones and leaves some out. The sample includes about 89,000 clones, around 94% of them seen just once. The sample comes from a study of T cell changes during pregnancy in multiple sclerosis. The length of the CDR3 is 17 residues. Trimming removed 0 bases from V and 3 bases from J; junction bases left unmatched: 6. Looked up from germline, CDR1 is MNHNS and CDR2 is SASEGT. Sequenced material: peripheral blood, taken in the third trimester of pregnancy. This sequence was found in a female donor with multiple sclerosis, enrolled in a pregnancy study. V gene TRBV6-1 combines with J gene TRBJ2-5, with 11 bases matching TRBD2. Written as DNA, the CDR3 is TGTGCCAGCAGTGAAGCTTTCGCTAGCGGGAGGAAAGAGACCCAGTACTTC. It is translated as CASSEAFASGRKETQYF.